A selection of T cell receptor beta chains follows, all from one sample in a study of response to subunit inactivated influenza vaccine. One entry per CDR3 protein results from TCRdb running MiXCR on the RT-PCR reads. The table lists some 640,000 distinct CDR3 sequences, roughly 14% of them singletons. The sample was PBMCs from blood, taken 14 to 15 days before vaccination. All receptors come from a man over 45 who received an inactivated influenza vaccine. Each CDR3 is given with its conserved first and last residue. Fields, in order: J gene, V gene, clone size, CDR3 protein. Clone size, where shown, is once, few, many, or a class for clones that have expanded.

TRBJ2-2	TRBV7-9	few	CASSLVSGLTGELFF
TRBJ1-1	TRBV20-1	few	CSASEQGTFFGAFF
TRBJ1-4	TRBV6-1	-	CASSGGPATNEKLFF
TRBJ2-1	TRBV29-1	-	CSDRTDNEQFF
TRBJ1-5	TRBV20-1	few	CSAREPGQGLTGNQPQHF
TRBJ2-3	TRBV7-6	-	CASSLALLAGTADTQYF
TRBJ1-2	TRBV2	-	CASSLIPGGLGFNYGYTF
TRBJ2-1	TRBV6-2/TRBV6-3	few	CASSSGAGDPYNEQFF
TRBJ2-7	TRBV27	-	CASSKTGNRYEQYF
TRBJ2-7	TRBV7-9	-	CASRAGGSSYEQYF
TRBJ2-1	TRBV7-2	few	CASSPQRLAGGHEQFF
TRBJ1-5	TRBV28	-	CASSSLMGGMPQHF
TRBJ2-5	TRBV24-1	-	CATSDLSGGGETQYF
TRBJ1-2	TRBV11-2	few	CASSFRGSNYGYTF
TRBJ1-4	TRBV5-1	-	CASSSRREGEAATNEKLFF
TRBJ2-1	TRBV20-1	few	CRMAKGNEFNEQFF
TRBJ2-7	TRBV6-2/TRBV6-3	-	CASSYGHEQYF
TRBJ2-2	TRBV29-1	many	CSVRAGANTGELFF
TRBJ2-3	TRBV28	few	CASSAAGVVDTQYF
TRBJ2-5	TRBV28	-	CASIPSGGAWRETQYF
TRBJ2-3	TRBV29-1	-	CSAAATSTDTQYF
TRBJ2-1	TRBV6-5	-	CASSYGSGGYNEQFF
TRBJ2-1	TRBV29-1	-	CSVDRVLGEQFF
TRBJ2-2	TRBV6-4	few	CASTRRLGELFF
TRBJ1-4	TRBV12-3/TRBV12-4	few	CASNPGDWDEKLFF
TRBJ2-7	TRBV11-2	-	CASSLTGSSTYEQYF
TRBJ2-1	TRBV15	few	CATSSGGSSYNEQFF
TRBJ2-1	TRBV4-3	-	CASSQGITGPTLNNEQFF
TRBJ2-1	TRBV7-8	-	CASSRGVAEVQFF
TRBJ2-7	TRBV11-2	-	CASSPSPGRSYEQYF
TRBJ2-1	TRBV20-1	-	CSVWRERASYNEQFF
TRBJ2-3	TRBV6-1	-	CASRRRIMADTQYF
TRBJ2-3	TRBV20-1	few	CSARDFLSGGATDTQYF
TRBJ2-7	TRBV6-1	-	CASRDSGRANEQYF
TRBJ2-1	TRBV7-2	-	CASSSQGSSYNEQFF
TRBJ1-5	TRBV6-2/TRBV6-3	many	CASADRAGQPQHF
TRBJ2-5	TRBV15	-	CATSRMGVRGEAQYF
TRBJ2-7	TRBV28	few	CASSFSVGGNYEQYF
TRBJ2-7	TRBV29-1	once	CSVCGRAVKEQYF